The rows below give T cell receptor beta chains drawn from one sample of a study of brain T cells in children with intractable seizures. The repertoire was sequenced with immunoSEQ multiplex PCR; TCRdb's copy has only in-frame clones and lacks some. The sample records 300,000 to 400,000 clones, more than 85% being singletons. This sample comprised peripheral blood, obtained more than 4 months after surgery. The receptors originated from a boy younger than two with tuberous sclerosis and intractable seizures. The CDR3 runs from the conserved cysteine through the conserved F or W. Fields, in order: clone size, J gene, V gene, CDR3 length, D gene, CDR3 DNA, CDR3 protein. D genes are given only for firm matches. A clone size is listed for some rows: how often the clone was seen (once, few, many), or a class if it is expanded.

>-|TRBJ2-6|TRBV10-3|14|-
TGTGCCATCAGTGGGTTGGAAGGGGCCAACGTCCTGACTTTC
CAISGLEGANVLTF
>-|TRBJ2-1|TRBV5-1|13|TRBD1
TGCGCCAGCAGCCCGGACAGGGACAATGAGCAGTTCTTC
CASSPDRDNEQFF
>-|TRBJ2-1|TRBV29-1|11|-
TGCAGCGTCCCCAGCCTCAATGAGCAGTTCTTC
CSVPSLNEQFF
>-|TRBJ1-5|TRBV4-2|16|-
TGTGCCAGCAGCCAAGTCGTCAAGGCGGGCAATCAGCCCCAGCATTTT
CASSQVVKAGNQPQHF
>-|TRBJ2-5|TRBV3-1/TRBV3-2|17|TRBD2
TGTGCCAGCAGCCAAGATTGGACTAGCGGGAACCAAGAGACCCAGTACTTC
CASSQDWTSGNQETQYF
>-|TRBJ2-1|TRBV3-1/TRBV3-2|19|TRBD2
TGTGCCAGCAGCCGGACCGGGACTAGCGGAGTCCGGGTTTACAATGAGCAGTTCTTC
CASSRTGTSGVRVYNEQFF
>-|TRBJ2-7|TRBV5-6|18|TRBD2
TGTGCCAGCAGCCGCCAGACTAGCGGGAGTTTCACCTCCTACGAGCAGTACTTC
CASSRQTSGSFTSYEQYF
>-|TRBJ1-1|TRBV11-3|14|TRBD1
TGTGCCAGCAGCTACAGGGGGCTGAACACTGAAGCTTTCTTT
CASSYRGLNTEAFF
>-|TRBJ1-1|TRBV7-3|15|TRBD1
TGTGCCAGCAGCTGGACAGGGGAGATGAACACTGAAGCTTTCTTT
CASSWTGEMNTEAFF
>-|TRBJ1-1|TRBV7-9|17|-
TGTGCCAGCAGCTTAAGGGCGGGACGGAGCATGAACACTGAAGCTTTCTTT
CASSLRAGRSMNTEAFF
>-|TRBJ2-7|TRBV28|14|TRBD2
TGTGCCAGCAGTTACCCTAGCGGGACAAGGGAGCAGTACTTC
CASSYPSGTREQYF
>-|TRBJ2-7|TRBV4-2|14|TRBD2
TGTGCCAGCAGCCAAGATAGTAGCGGGGGGGCCCGGTACTTC
CASSQDSSGGARYF
>-|TRBJ2-7|TRBV13|13|-
TGTGCCAGCAGCAAGGGGACCTCCTACGAGCAGTACTTC
CASSKGTSYEQYF
>-|TRBJ2-3|TRBV7-2|14|-
TGTGCCAGCAGCGGGGGCCCAACCACAGATACGCAGTATTTT
CASSGGPTTDTQYF
>-|TRBJ1-3|TRBV4-1|16|-
TGCGCCAGCAGCTCGATTACAGGGAGCTCTGGAAACACCATATATTTT
CASSSITGSSGNTIYF
>-|TRBJ2-3|TRBV20-1|15|TRBD2
TGCAGTGCTAGTCGGGTGGGAGGGCCCACAGATACGCAGTATTTT
CSASRVGGPTDTQYF
>few|TRBJ1-5|TRBV5-8|10|-
TGTGCCAGCAGCTTGATAGCCCAGCATTTT
CASSLIAQHF
>-|TRBJ1-4|TRBV2|14|-
TGTGCCAGCAGTGAACCCCCCGTGAGGGAAAAACTGTTTTTT
CASSEPPVREKLFF
>-|TRBJ1-1|TRBV29-1|13|TRBD1
TGCAGCGTTGGACAGGGCTTGAACACTGAAGCTTTCTTT
CSVGQGLNTEAFF
>-|TRBJ2-7|TRBV7-9|16|TRBD2
TGTGCCAGCAGCTTGCCAGCTAGCGGGGGAGGTTACGAGCAGTACTTC
CASSLPASGGGYEQYF
>-|TRBJ2-2|TRBV2|15|TRBD2
TGTGCCAGCAGACCGACTAGCGGGAACACCGGGGAGCTGTTTTTT
CASRPTSGNTGELFF
>-|TRBJ2-3|TRBV5-6|18|TRBD2
TGTGCCAGCAGCACTGGGACTAGCGTTCGGGGGGTTGGAGATACGCAGTATTTT
CASSTGTSVRGVGDTQYF
>-|TRBJ1-2|TRBV30|12|-
TGTGCCTGGAGTCCTGGCGACTATGGCTACACCTTC
CAWSPGDYGYTF
>-|TRBJ1-2|TRBV10-3|15|-
TGTGCCATCAGTGAGTCTAGGACAAGCACCTATGGCTACACCTTC
CAISESRTSTYGYTF
>-|TRBJ2-3|TRBV7-2|15|-
TGTGCCAGCAGCTTACTAGGGGGGAGCACAGATACGCAGTATTTT
CASSLLGGSTDTQYF
>-|TRBJ1-5|TRBV10-3|14|-
TGTGCCATCAGTGACCCAGGGTTCGGGCAGCCCCAGCATTTT
CAISDPGFGQPQHF
>-|TRBJ1-5|TRBV28|18|TRBD1
TGTGCCAGCACCGGACAGGGGTATCGGGTCGGCAGCAATCAGCCCCAGCATTTT
CASTGQGYRVGSNQPQHF
>-|TRBJ2-1|TRBV27|12|-
TGTGCCAGCAGTTTATCTGGCGATGAGCAGTTCTTC
CASSLSGDEQFF
>once|TRBJ2-3|TRBV7-2|16|TRBD2
TGTGCCAGCAGCTACCAGGGCGGGGGGGCATCAGATACGCAGTATTTT
CASSYQGGGASDTQYF
>-|TRBJ2-5|TRBV19|15|TRBD2
TGTGCCAGTAGTATAGGATCGGGGGGGATAGAGACCCAGTACTTC
CASSIGSGGIETQYF
>-|TRBJ2-4|TRBV9|14|TRBD2
TGTGCCAGCAGCGTAGGGACTAGCGGGAGCATTCAGTACTTC
CASSVGTSGSIQYF
>-|TRBJ2-7|TRBV5-1|14|TRBD1
TGCGCCAGCAGCTCCGCTGGACAGGGAGGCGAGCAGTACTTC
CASSSAGQGGEQYF
>-|TRBJ1-2|TRBV19|14|TRBD1
TGTGCCAGTAGTAAGCCAGGGGGCTGGTATGGCTACACCTTC
CASSKPGGWYGYTF
>-|TRBJ1-5|TRBV4-1|13|TRBD1
TGCGCCAGCAGCCCGACAGGGGATCAGCCCCAGCATTTT
CASSPTGDQPQHF
>-|TRBJ2-3|TRBV29-1|13|-
TGCAGCGTTGGCGGAGGAGGCACAGATACGCAGTATTTT
CSVGGGGTDTQYF
>-|TRBJ2-3|TRBV30|12|-
TGTGCCTGGAGTGTGAGAGCAGATACGCAGTATTTT
CAWSVRADTQYF
>-|TRBJ1-5|TRBV6-5|11|TRBD1
TGTGCGACAGGGGCCGGGAAGCCCCAGCATTTT
CATGAGKPQHF
>-|TRBJ1-2|TRBV5-1|13|-
TGCGCCAGCAGGGACAGTCCAACGTATGGCTACACCTTC
CASRDSPTYGYTF
>-|TRBJ2-1|TRBV7-9|15|TRBD2
TGTGCCAGCAGCCCTGGACTAGCGGGTTACAATGAGCAGTTCTTC
CASSPGLAGYNEQFF
>-|TRBJ1-2|TRBV20-1|14|-
TGCAGTGCTAGTACGGAGGACAGAACCTATGGCTACACCTTC
CSASTEDRTYGYTF
>-|TRBJ2-7|TRBV30|13|TRBD2
TGTGCCTGGGAGCGGGGGGGCTCCTACGAGCAGTACTTC
CAWERGGSYEQYF